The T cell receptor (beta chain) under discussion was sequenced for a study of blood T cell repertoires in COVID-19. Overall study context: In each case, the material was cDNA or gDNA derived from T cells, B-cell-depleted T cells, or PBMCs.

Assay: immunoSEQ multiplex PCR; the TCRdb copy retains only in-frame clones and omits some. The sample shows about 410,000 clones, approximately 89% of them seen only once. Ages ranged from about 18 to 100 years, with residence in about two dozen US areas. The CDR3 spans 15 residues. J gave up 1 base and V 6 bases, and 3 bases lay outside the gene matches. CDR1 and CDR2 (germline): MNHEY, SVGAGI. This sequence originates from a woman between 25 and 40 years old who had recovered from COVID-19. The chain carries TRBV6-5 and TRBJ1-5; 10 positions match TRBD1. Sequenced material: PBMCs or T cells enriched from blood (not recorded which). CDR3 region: CASSQDRGSNQPQHF. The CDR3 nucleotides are TGTGCCAGCAGCCAGGACAGGGGGAGCAATCAGCCCCAGCATTTT.